The next 10 T cell receptor beta chains were all read from a single sample in a study of human versus mouse CDR3 diversity and MHC coevolution. Here immunoSEQ multiplex PCR was the method, and the copy in TCRdb shows in-frame clones only, minus some. Of about 60,000 clones in the sample, 90% to 95% were seen once. Material for sequencing was naive CD4+ T cells from blood. Subset in this sample: CD45RO-negative CD62L-positive naive CD4 T cells. The source is a person aged 55 to 69 in good health.

This chain joins TRBV7-6 and TRBJ2-3, with 14 bases that match TRBD2. The CDR3 runs 18 residues. From germline, CDR1 is SGHVS and CDR2 FNYEAQ. With 2 bases clipped from V and 3 bases from J, the junction kept 7 bases outside the gene matches. The CDR3 is CASSLMGTSGSGTDTQYF. Written as DNA, the CDR3 is TGTGCCAGCAGCTTAATGGGGACTAGCGGGAGTGGAACAGATACGCAGTATTTT.

The chain recombines TRBV6-5 with TRBJ2-5, with D possibly being TRBD2 (7 bases). CDR3 size: 15 residues. Trimming removed 6 bases from V and 5 bases from J, with 19 bases in between. Germline V gives CDR1 MNHEY, CDR2 SVGAGI. CDR3 DNA sequence: TGTGCCAGCAGAGAGGGGGAGGGTGGGTGGGAGACCCAGTACTTC. It encodes CASREGEGGWETQYF.

The chain recombines TRBV7-8 with TRBJ1-2; 9 nucleotides align to TRBD1. Looked up from germline, CDR1 is SGHVS and CDR2 is FQNEAQ. Trimming at V came to 5 bases and at J to 6 bases, leaving 7 bases not matched to a gene. The CDR3 is made up of 14 amino acids. In nucleotides, the CDR3 is TGTGCCAGCAGCCTACAACAGGGGGCGGATGGCTACACCTTC. This gives the protein CASSLQQGADGYTF. Together with reference TRBV7-8 and TRBJ1-2, the CDR3 gives the full variable domain: GAGVSQSPRYKVAKRGQDVALRCDPISGHVSLFWYQQALGQGPEFLTYFQNEAQLDKSGLPSDRFFAERPEGSVSTLKIQRTQQEDSAVYLCASSLQQGADGYTFGSGTRLTVV.

The gene calls are TRBV9 and TRBJ2-1; 8 bases are a match to TRBD1. This CDR3 has 17 amino acids. With 0 bases clipped from V and 0 bases from J, the junction kept 5 bases outside the gene matches. The germline V gene encodes CDR1 SGDLS and CDR2 YYNGEE. The CDR3 bases are TGTGCCAGCAGCGTAGGGGCAGGGGGCCTCTCCTACAATGAGCAGTTCTTC. This translates into CASSVGAGGLSYNEQFF.

The genes are TRBV9 and TRBJ2-5; TRBD1 is a possible D gene (5 bases). This CDR3 is 12 amino acids long. Per the germline V gene, CDR1 is SGDLS and CDR2 is YYNGEE. The V and J ends lost 2 bases and 4 bases respectively, with 6 bases between them. This CDR3 is CASSVQGETQYF. CDR3 coding DNA: TGTGCCAGCAGCGTCCAGGGAGAGACCCAGTACTTC.

The chain employs TRBV5-4 and TRBJ2-4, with 9 bases identical to TRBD1. The CDR3 is made up of 18 amino acids. Germline V gene lookup returns CDR1 SGHNT and CDR2 YYREEE (reference sequence). The V gene end was trimmed by 3 bases and the J gene end by 3 bases; junction bases not matched to a gene: 13. The CDR3 loop reads CASSSPKDRGIGKNIQYF. In nucleotides, the CDR3 is TGTGCCAGCAGCTCCCCCAAGGACAGGGGAATAGGCAAAAACATTCAGTACTTC.

The V call is TRBV6-5, the J call TRBJ1-2; D is possibly TRBD1 (6 bases). In germline, CDR1 is MNHEY, CDR2 SVGAGI. V lost 2 bases to trimming and J lost 4 bases, with 8 bases between them. The CDR3 is 13 amino acids. The CDR3 DNA reads as TGTGCCAGCAGTTACCCGGACAGCTATGGCTACACCTTC. It is translated as CASSYPDSYGYTF.

The chain is built from TRBV27 and TRBJ2-1; 12 bases line up with TRBD2. The germline CDR1 and CDR2 sequences are MNHEY and SMNVEV (reference sequence). The V segment lost 5 bases and the J segment 0 bases; nucleotides outside the gene matches: 14. There are 20 residues in the CDR3. The CDR3 loop reads CASSLPQGTSGRSSYNEQFF. The CDR3 bases are TGTGCCAGCAGTCTCCCCCAGGGAACTAGCGGGAGGAGCTCCTACAATGAGCAGTTCTTC.

The rearrangement joins TRBV5-1 to TRBJ1-1, with 10 positions matching TRBD1. Germline V lookup: CDR1 SGHRS, CDR2 YFSETQ. The junction had 10 bases not matched to a gene; V was cut back by 1 base and J by 1 base. The CDR3 covers 18 residues. The CDR3 DNA follows: TGCGCCAGCAGCTTGCGGGGGACAGGGGACGTTCGGAACACTGAAGCTTTCTTT. Translated: CASSLRGTGDVRNTEAFF.

The chain recombines TRBV6-5 with TRBJ1-2; a possible D gene is TRBD1 (6 bases). The germline V and J ends were trimmed by 2 bases and 6 bases, with 13 bases remaining between them. This CDR3 has 14 residues. Germline CDR1 reads MNHEY; CDR2 reads SVGAGI. The CDR3 loop is CASSYPGTNHGYTF. The CDR3 DNA reads TGTGCCAGCAGTTACCCCGGGACAAACCATGGCTACACCTTC.